This note documents a single T cell receptor beta chain sequence. This entry comes from a study of shared clonotypes between healthy human individuals. Using immunoSEQ multiplex PCR, the repertoire was profiled, and TCRdb retains in-frame clones only, with some absent. The table lists millions of clones, about 95% of them singletons. The naive CD8 population came from CD45RO-negative cells selected for CCR7, without terminally differentiated effector memory CD45RA+ cells. The sample taken for sequencing was naive CD8+ T cells sorted from blood. The clonotype originates from a man between 18 and 35 years old in good health.

CDR3 amino acids: CASSQTESYEQYF. CDR3 coding DNA: TGTGCCAGCAGTCAGACAGAATCCTACGAGCAGTACTTC. The chain carries TRBV11-2 and TRBJ2-7; D may be TRBD1 (5 bases). Germline CDR1 and CDR2: SGHAT and FQNNGV. This CDR3 comprises 13 residues. V lost 6 bases and J lost 1, with 10 bases in between. Full variable domain (rest looked up from reference TRBV11-2 and TRBJ2-7): EAGVAQSPRYKIIEKRQSVAFWCNPISGHATLYWYQQILGQGPKLLIQFQNNGVVDDSQLPKDRFSAERLKGVDSTLKIQPAKLEDSAVYLCASSQTESYEQYFGPGTRLTVT.